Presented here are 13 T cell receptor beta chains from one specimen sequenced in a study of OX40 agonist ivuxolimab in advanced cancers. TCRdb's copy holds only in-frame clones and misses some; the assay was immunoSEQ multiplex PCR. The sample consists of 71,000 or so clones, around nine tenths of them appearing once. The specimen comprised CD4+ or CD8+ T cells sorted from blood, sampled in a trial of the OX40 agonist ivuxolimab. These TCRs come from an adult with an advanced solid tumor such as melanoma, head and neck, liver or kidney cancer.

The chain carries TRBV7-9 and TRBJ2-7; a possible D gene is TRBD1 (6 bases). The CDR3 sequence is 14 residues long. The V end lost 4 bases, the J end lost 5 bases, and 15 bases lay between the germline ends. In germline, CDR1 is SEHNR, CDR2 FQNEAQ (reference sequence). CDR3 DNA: TGTGCCAGCAGCTCCGCAGGGGTCTGGAACGAGCAGTACTTC. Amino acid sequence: CASSSAGVWNEQYF.

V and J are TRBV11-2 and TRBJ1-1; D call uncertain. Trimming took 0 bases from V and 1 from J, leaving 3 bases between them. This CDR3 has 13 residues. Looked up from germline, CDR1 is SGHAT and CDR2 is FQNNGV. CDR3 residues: CASSLEANTEAFF. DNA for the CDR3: TGTGCCAGCAGCTTAGAGGCGAACACTGAAGCTTTCTTT.

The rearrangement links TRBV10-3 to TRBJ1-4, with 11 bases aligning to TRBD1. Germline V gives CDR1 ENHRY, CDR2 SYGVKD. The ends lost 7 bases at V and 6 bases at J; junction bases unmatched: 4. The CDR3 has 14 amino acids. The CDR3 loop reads CAIKTGQGDEKLFF. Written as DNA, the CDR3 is TGTGCCATCAAAACGGGACAGGGGGATGAAAAACTGTTTTTT.

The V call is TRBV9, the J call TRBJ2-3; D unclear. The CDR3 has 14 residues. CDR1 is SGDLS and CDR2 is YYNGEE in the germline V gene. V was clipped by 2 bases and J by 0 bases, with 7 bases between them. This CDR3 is CASSVFLSTDTQYF. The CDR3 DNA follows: TGTGCCAGCAGCGTCTTTCTAAGCACAGATACGCAGTATTTT. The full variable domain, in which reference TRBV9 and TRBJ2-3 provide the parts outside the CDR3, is DSGVTQTPKHLITATGQRVTLRCSPRSGDLSVYWYQQSLDQGLQFLIQYYNGEERAKGNILERFSAQQFPDLHSELNLSSLELGDSALYFCASSVFLSTDTQYFGPGTRLTVL.

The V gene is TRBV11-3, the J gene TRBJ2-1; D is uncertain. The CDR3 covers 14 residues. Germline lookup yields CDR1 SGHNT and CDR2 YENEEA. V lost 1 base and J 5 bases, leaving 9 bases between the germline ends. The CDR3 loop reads CASSLGSLNNEQFF. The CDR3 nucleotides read TGTGCCAGCAGCTTAGGCAGCCTAAACAATGAGCAGTTCTTC.

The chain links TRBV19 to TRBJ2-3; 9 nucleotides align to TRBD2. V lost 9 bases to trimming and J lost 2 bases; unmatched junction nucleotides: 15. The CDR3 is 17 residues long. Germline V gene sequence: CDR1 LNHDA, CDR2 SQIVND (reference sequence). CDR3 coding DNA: TGTGCCAGCCGATCTCCGGGACTAGCTGATCTCACAGATACGCAGTATTTT. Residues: CASRSPGLADLTDTQYF.

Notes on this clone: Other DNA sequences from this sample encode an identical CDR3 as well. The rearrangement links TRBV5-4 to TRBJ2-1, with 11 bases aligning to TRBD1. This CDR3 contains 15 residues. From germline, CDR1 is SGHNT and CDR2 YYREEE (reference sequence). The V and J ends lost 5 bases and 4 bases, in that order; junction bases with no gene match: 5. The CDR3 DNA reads TGTGCCAGCAGTTCCGGGACAGGGGGTTACAATGAGCAGTTCTTC. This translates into CASSSGTGGYNEQFF. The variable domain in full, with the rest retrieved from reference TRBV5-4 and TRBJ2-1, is ETGVTQSPTHLIKTRGQQVTLRCSSQSGHNTVSWYQQALGQGPQFIFQYYREEENGRGNFPPRFSGLQFPNYSSELNVNALELDDSALYLCASSSGTGGYNEQFFGPGTRLTVL.

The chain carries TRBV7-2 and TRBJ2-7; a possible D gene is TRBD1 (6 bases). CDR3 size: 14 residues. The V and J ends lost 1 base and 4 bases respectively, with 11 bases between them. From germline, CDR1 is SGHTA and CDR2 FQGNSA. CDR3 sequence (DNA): TGTGCCAGCAGCTTAGGGACCCAGGGGTACGAGCAGTACTTC. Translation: CASSLGTQGYEQYF.

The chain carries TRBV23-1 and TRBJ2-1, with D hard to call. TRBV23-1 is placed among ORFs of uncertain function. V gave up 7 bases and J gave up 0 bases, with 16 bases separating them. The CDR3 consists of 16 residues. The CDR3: CASTPGRGSSYNEQFF. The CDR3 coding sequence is TGCGCCAGCACACCAGGCCGAGGTAGCTCCTACAATGAGCAGTTCTTC.

This chain's CDR3 is CASSLAPGGGYTIYF. In nucleotides, the CDR3 is TGTGCCAGCAGCTTAGCCCCAGGGGGCGGGTACACCATATATTTT. The V and J genes are TRBV7-9 and TRBJ1-3, with 8 bases matching TRBD1. The CDR3 is 15 amino acids. Germline loops: CDR1 SEHNR, CDR2 FQNEAQ (reference sequence). Trimming removed 0 bases from V and 8 bases from J; junction bases left unmatched: 6.

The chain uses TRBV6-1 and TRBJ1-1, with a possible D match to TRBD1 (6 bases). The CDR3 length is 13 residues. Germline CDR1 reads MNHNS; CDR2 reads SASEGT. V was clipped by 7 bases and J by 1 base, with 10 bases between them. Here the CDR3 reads CASTPGQNTEAFF. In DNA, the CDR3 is TGTGCCAGCACCCCGGGACAGAACACTGAAGCTTTCTTT.

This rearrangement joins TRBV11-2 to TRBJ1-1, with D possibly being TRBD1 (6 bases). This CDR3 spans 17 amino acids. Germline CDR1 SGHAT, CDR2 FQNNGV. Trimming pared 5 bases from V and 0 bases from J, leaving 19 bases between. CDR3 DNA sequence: TGTGCCAGCAGCCCTACAGGGTTTTATGGAGTGAACACTGAAGCTTTCTTT. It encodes CASSPTGFYGVNTEAFF.

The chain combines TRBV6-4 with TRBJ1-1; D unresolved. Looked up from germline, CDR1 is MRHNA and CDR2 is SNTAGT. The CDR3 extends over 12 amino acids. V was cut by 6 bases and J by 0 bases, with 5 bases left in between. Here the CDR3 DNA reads TGTGCCAGCAGGTCGATGAACACTGAAGCTTTCTTT. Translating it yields CASRSMNTEAFF.